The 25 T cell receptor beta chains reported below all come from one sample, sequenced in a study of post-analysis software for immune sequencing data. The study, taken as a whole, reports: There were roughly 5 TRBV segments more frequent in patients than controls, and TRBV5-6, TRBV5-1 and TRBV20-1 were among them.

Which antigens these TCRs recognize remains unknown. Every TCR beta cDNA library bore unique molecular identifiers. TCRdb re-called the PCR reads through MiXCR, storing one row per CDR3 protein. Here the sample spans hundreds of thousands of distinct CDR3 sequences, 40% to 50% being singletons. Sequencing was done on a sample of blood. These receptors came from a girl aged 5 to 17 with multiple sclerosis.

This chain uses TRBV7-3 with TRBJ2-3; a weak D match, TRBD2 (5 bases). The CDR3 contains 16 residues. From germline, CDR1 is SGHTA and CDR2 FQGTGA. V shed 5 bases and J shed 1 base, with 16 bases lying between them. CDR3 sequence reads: CASSRTGGVGTDTQYF. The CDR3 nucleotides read TGTGCCAGCAGCCGGACTGGAGGCGTAGGCACAGATACGCAGTATTTT.

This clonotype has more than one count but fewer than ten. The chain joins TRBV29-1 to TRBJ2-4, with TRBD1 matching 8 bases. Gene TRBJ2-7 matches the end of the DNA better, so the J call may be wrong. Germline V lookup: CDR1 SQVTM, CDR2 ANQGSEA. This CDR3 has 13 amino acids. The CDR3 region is CSARTGWISEQYF. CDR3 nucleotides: TGCAGCGCGAGGACAGGGTGGATTTCCGAGCAGTACTTC.

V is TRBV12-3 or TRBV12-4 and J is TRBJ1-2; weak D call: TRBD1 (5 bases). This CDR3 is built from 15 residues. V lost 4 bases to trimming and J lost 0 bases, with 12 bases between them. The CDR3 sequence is CASSSYRLANYGYTF. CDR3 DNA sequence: TGTGCCAGCAGTTCTTACAGGCTAGCTAACTATGGCTACACCTTC.

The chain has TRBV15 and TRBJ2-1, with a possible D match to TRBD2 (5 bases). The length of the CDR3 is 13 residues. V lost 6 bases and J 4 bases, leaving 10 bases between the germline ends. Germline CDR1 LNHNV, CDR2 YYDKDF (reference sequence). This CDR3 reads CATSVTNYNEQFF. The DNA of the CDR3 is TGTGCCACCAGTGTGACTAATTACAATGAGCAGTTCTTC. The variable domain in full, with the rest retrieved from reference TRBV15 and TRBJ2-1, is DAMVIQNPRYQVTQFGKPVTLSCSQTLNHNVMYWYQQKSSQAPKLLFHYYDKDFNNEADTPDNFQSRRPNTSFCFLDIRSPGLGDTAMYLCATSVTNYNEQFFGPGTRLTVL.

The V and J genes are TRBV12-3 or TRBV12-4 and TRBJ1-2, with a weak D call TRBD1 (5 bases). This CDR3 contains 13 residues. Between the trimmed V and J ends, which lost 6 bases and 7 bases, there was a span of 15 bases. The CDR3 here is CASSPQAYSGYTF. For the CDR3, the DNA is TGTGCCAGCAGCCCACAGGCATACTCTGGCTACACCTTC.

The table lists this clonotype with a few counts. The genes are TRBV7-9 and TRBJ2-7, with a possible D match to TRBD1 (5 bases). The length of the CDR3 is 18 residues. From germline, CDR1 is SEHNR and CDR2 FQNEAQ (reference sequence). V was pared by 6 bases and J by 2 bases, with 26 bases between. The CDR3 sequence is CASSSSTGDHIPTYEQYF. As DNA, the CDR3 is TGTGCCAGCAGTTCATCAACAGGAGACCATATTCCGACCTACGAGCAGTACTTC.

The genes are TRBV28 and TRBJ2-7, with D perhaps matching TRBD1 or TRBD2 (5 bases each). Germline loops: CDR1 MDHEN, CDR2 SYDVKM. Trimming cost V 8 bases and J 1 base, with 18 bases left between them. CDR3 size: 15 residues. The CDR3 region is CASGPGASLSYEQYF. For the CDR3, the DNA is TGTGCCAGCGGCCCCGGGGCTAGCTTATCCTACGAGCAGTACTTC.

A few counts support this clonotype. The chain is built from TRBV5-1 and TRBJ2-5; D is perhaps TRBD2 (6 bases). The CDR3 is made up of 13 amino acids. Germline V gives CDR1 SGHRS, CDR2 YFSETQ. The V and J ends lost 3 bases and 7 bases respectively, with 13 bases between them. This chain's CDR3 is CASSSSSEGTQYF. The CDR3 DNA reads TGCGCCAGCAGCTCCTCTAGCGAAGGGACCCAGTACTTC.

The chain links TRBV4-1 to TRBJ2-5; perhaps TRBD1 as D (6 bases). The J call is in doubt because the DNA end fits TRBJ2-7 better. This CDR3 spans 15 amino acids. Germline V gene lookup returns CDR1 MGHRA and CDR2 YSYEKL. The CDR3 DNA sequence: TGCGCCAGCAGCCAAGATAACAGGGAACCCTACGAGCAGTACTTC. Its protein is CASSQDNREPYEQYF.

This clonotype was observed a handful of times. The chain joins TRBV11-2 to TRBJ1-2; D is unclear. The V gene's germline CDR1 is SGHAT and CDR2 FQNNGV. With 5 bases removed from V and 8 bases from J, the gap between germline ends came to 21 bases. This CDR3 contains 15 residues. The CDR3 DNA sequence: TGTGCCAGCAGCCCCTTAAGAGGAGGACTTGGAGGCTACACCTTC. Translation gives CASSPLRGGLGGYTF.

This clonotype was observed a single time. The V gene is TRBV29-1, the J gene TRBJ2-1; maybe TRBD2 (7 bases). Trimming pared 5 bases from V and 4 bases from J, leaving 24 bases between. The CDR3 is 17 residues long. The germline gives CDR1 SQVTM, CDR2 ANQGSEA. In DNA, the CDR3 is TGCAGCGTTCCCCGAGGAGCGGGATTAGGGGGATACAATGAGCAGTTCTTC. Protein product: CSVPRGAGLGGYNEQFF.

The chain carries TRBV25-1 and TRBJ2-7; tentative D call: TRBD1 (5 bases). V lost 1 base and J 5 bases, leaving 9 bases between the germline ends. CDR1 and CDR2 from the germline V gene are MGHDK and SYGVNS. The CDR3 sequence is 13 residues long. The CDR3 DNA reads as TGTGCCAGCAGTGAATTTATAGGGGACGAGCAGTACTTC. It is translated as CASSEFIGDEQYF.

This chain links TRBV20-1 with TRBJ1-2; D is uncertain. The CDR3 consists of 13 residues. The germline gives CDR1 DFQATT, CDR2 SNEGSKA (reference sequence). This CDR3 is CTARHPGGYGYTF. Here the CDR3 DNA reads TGCACCGCTAGGCATCCTGGCGGCTATGGCTACACCTTC.

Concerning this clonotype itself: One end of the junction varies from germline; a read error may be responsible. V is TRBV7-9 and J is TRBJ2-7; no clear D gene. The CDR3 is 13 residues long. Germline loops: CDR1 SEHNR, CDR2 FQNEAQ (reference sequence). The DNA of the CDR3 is TGTGCCAGCAGCTTAGCGGCCTCCTGCGAGCAGTACTTC. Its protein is CASSLAASCEQYF.

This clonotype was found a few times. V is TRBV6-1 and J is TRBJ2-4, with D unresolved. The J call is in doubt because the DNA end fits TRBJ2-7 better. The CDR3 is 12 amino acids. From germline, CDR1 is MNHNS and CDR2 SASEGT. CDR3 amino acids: CASSDLGYEQYF. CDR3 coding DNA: TGTGCCAGCAGTGACCTGGGGTACGAGCAGTACTTC.

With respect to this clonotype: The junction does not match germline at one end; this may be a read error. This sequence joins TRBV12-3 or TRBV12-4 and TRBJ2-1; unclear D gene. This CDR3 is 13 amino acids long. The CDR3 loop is CAGSWADYNEQFF. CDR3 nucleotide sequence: TGTGCCGGCAGTTGGGCCGACTACAATGAGCAGTTCTTC.

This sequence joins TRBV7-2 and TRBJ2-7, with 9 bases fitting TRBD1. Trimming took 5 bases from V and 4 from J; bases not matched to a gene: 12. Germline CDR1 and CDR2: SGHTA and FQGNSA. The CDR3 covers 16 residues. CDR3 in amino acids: CASSLQGAPSSYEQYF. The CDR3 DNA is TGTGCCAGCAGCCTACAGGGGGCGCCCAGTTCGTACGAGCAGTACTTC. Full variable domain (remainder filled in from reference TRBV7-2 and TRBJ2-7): GAGVSQSPSNKVTEKGKDVELRCDPISGHTALYWYRQSLGQGLEFLIYFQGNSAPDKSGLPSDRFSAERTGGSVSTLTIQRTQQEDSAVYLCASSLQGAPSSYEQYFGPGTRLTVT.

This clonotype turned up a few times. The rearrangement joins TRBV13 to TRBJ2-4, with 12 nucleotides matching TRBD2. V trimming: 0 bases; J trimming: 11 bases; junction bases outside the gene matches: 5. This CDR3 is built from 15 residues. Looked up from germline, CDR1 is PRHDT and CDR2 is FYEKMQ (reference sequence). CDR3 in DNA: TGTGCCAGCAGCTTAGGCCGTGGGACTAGCGGGCTTCAGTACTTC. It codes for CASSLGRGTSGLQYF.

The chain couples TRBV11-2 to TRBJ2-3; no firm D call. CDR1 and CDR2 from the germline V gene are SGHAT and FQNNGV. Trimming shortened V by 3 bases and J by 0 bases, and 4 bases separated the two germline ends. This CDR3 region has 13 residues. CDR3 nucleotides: TGTGCCAGCAGCTTTGCTAGCACAGATACGCAGTATTTT. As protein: CASSFASTDTQYF.

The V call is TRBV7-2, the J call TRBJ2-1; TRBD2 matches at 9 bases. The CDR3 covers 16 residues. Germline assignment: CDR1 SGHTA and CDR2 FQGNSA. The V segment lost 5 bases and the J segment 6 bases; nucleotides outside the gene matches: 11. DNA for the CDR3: TGTGCCAGCAGCCGCACCGCCGGGACTAGCTTCAATGAGCAGTTCTTC. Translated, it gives CASSRTAGTSFNEQFF.

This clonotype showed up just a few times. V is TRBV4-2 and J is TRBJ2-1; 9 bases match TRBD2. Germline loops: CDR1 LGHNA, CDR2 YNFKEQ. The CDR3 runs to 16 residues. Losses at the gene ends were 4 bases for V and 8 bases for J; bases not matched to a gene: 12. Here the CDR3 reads CASSPEPGGGAYEQFF. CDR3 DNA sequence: TGTGCCAGCAGCCCTGAGCCCGGCGGGGGGGCCTATGAGCAGTTCTTC.

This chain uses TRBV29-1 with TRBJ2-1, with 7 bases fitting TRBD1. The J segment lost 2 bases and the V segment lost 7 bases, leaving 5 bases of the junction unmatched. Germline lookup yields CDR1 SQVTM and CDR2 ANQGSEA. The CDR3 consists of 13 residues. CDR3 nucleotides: TGCAGCGCTTCCGGGACAGCCTACAATGAGCAGTTCTTC. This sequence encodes CSASGTAYNEQFF.

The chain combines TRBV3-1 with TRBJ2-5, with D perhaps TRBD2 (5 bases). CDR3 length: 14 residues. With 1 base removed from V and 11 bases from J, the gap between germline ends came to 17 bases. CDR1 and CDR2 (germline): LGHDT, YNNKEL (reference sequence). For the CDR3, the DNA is TGTGCCAGCAGCCAAGCCCCGGAGGCCTGGGCTCAGTACTTC. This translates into CASSQAPEAWAQYF.

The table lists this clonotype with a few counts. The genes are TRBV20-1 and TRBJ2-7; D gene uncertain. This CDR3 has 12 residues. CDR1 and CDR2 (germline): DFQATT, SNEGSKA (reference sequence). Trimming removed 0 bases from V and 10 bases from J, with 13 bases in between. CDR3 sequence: CSARDRPIEQYF. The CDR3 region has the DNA TGCAGTGCTAGAGATCGACCCATCGAACAGTACTTC.

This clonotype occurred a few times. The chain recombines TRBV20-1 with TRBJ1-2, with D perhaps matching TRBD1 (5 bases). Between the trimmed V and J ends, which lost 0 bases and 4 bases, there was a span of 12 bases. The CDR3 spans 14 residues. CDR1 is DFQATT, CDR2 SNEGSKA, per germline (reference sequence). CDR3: CSARDPTVGYGYTF. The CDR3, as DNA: TGCAGTGCTAGAGATCCGACAGTTGGCTATGGCTACACCTTC.